This is a list of T cell receptor beta chains from one sample in a study of T cell repertoires in cytomegalovirus infection. MiXCR, run by TCRdb on the reads, gives a single entry per CDR3 protein. The sample consists of some 320,000 distinct CDR3 sequences, 9% to 9.5% of them appearing once. Material: PBMCs. The receptors were sampled from a human donor in good health (CMV status not recorded). Some clones in this sample may be carry-over from other donors' samples. The CDR3 runs from the conserved cysteine through the conserved F or W. D genes are given only for firm matches. Size tells how often a clone was seen (once, few, many) or the class of an expanded clone, and some rows leave it out.

size	V	J	D	DNA	CDR3
many	TRBV6-1	TRBJ2-2	TRBD1	TGTGCCAGCAGTTATCTGACAGGGGGCACCGGGGAGCTGTTTTTT	CASSYLTGGTGELFF
NA	TRBV7-9	TRBJ1-3	NA	TGTGCCAGCAGCCCCGGCGAGTATGAAAACACCATATATTTT	CASSPGEYENTIYF
NA	TRBV7-2	TRBJ2-7	NA	TGTGCCAGCAGCACTCGGGTCGTCCCCGGGCACGAGCAGTACTTC	CASSTRVVPGHEQYF
few	TRBV20-1	TRBJ2-3	NA	TGCAGTGCTTCCACAGAGGCAGATACGCAGTATTTT	CSASTEADTQYF
few	TRBV28	TRBJ1-5	TRBD1	TGTGCCAGCAGTGCGGGGACAGGGGGTAGCAATCAGCCCCAGCATTTT	CASSAGTGGSNQPQHF
few	TRBV19	TRBJ2-3	NA	TGTGCCAGTAGGGCTGGACGGGAGAGGAGGGGCACAGATACGCAGTATTTT	CASRAGRERRGTDTQYF
many	TRBV7-2	TRBJ1-2	NA	TGTGCCAGCAGCTTAGTACCAGCAAACTATGGCTACACCTTC	CASSLVPANYGYTF
NA	TRBV5-3	TRBJ1-5	NA	TGTGCCAGCAGCTTGGAGCCCGGGGGGGTAGGAAACAATCAGCCCCAGCATTTT	CASSLEPGGVGNNQPQHF
many	TRBV7-8	TRBJ1-2	NA	TGTGCCAGCAGCTTAAGGCGTGGCTGGCCCGGGAACTATGGCTACACCTTC	CASSLRRGWPGNYGYTF
NA	TRBV14	TRBJ2-3	TRBD2	TGTGCCAGCAGCCGCTTCGGGACTAGCGGGAATCAGGCAGATACGCAGTATTTT	CASSRFGTSGNQADTQYF
many	TRBV7-9	TRBJ2-7	NA	TGTGCCAGCAGCTCCGTTTACGAGCAGTACTTC	CASSSVYEQYF
few	TRBV28	TRBJ1-5	TRBD1	TGTGCCAGCAGTTCCGGGACAGGGGGGGGTCAGCCCCAGCATTTT	CASSSGTGGGQPQHF
many	TRBV2	TRBJ1-5	TRBD1	TGTGCCAGCAGTGTTGCCCGGACAGGGGGATCCGGCAATCAGCCCCAGCATTTT	CASSVARTGGSGNQPQHF
few	TRBV28	TRBJ2-4	NA	TGTGCCAGCAGTCCCCACGATCCAGGTCTAGTGGGCATTCAGTACTTC	CASSPHDPGLVGIQYF
many	TRBV12-3/TRBV12-4	TRBJ1-1	TRBD1	TGTGCCAGCAGCCAGCCTGGGACAGTTGAAGCTTTCTTT	CASSQPGTVEAFF
NA	TRBV7-2	TRBJ1-2	NA	TGTGCCAGCAGCCCCCAGACAGCTAACTATGGCTACACCTTC	CASSPQTANYGYTF
NA	TRBV20-1	TRBJ1-5	NA	TGCAGTGCCCAACTCCAGGGAAATCAGCCCCAGCATTTT	CSAQLQGNQPQHF
NA	TRBV24-1	TRBJ2-1	NA	TGTGCCACCAGTGATTTTGTGAATGAGCAGTTCTTC	CATSDFVNEQFF
many	TRBV7-2	TRBJ2-7	TRBD2	TGTGCCAGCAGCTTAGCTAGCGGGAAGTCCTACGAGCAGTACTTC	CASSLASGKSYEQYF
many	TRBV19	TRBJ1-6	NA	TGTGCCAGTAGTACAGTGGTGAGGGCGACTTCACCCCTCCACTTT	CASSTVVRATSPLHF
NA	TRBV9	TRBJ2-7	NA	TGTGCCAGCAGCGCCTCGGACAGAAGGGGCGAGCAGTACTTC	CASSASDRRGEQYF
many	TRBV11-1	TRBJ2-7	TRBD2	TGTGCCAGCAGACAAACCGGCGGGGGACGCGAGCAGTACTTC	CASRQTGGGREQYF
many	TRBV6-1	TRBJ2-4	TRBD1	TGTGCCAGCAGTTGGGAGAGGGGGCGAGCCAAAAACATTCAGTACTTC	CASSWERGRAKNIQYF
many	TRBV7-2	TRBJ1-1	NA	TGTGCCAGCAGCTACGGTCCGAACACTGAAGCTTTCTTT	CASSYGPNTEAFF
few	TRBV6-5	TRBJ2-6	NA	TGTGCCAGCAGTTACAGCCCCGGGGCCAACGTCCTGACTTTC	CASSYSPGANVLTF
NA	TRBV7-2	TRBJ2-7	NA	TGTGCCAGCAGCCGAATGGACTGGAGTGGGGGCGAGCAGTACTTC	CASSRMDWSGGEQYF
many	TRBV7-2	TRBJ1-1	NA	TGTGCCAGCAGCTCACAGACGGCGAACACTGAAGCTTTCTTT	CASSSQTANTEAFF
many	TRBV10-3	TRBJ1-1	TRBD1	TGTGCCATCAGTGGAGGGACAGTTAATATGAACACTGAAGCTTTCTTT	CAISGGTVNMNTEAFF
many	TRBV7-2	TRBJ2-3	NA	TGTGCCAGCAGGGGGGGAGTTGGGTTTCCAGATACGCAGTATTTT	CASRGGVGFPDTQYF
NA	TRBV6-1	TRBJ1-1	NA	TGTGCCAGCAGACAGCTGGCAGGGTACACTGAAGCTTTCTTT	CASRQLAGYTEAFF
many	TRBV20-1	TRBJ2-7	NA	TGCAGTGCTAACGGGGATTCCTACGAGCAGTACTTC	CSANGDSYEQYF
many	TRBV7-2	TRBJ1-5	NA	TGTGCCAGCAGCTACCGCTCGGGCAATCAGCCCCAGCATTTT	CASSYRSGNQPQHF
many	TRBV7-2	TRBJ2-3	TRBD1	TGTGCCAGCAGCACCGGGACAGGGACCTATACGCAGTATTTT	CASSTGTGTYTQYF
few	TRBV20-1	TRBJ1-1	NA	TGCAGTGCTAGATTCGGCCAGGGGACCACTGAAGCTTTCTTT	CSARFGQGTTEAFF